The 28 T cell receptor beta chains below all came from one sample that was sequenced in a study of T cells in AML relapse after transplant. Instead of multiplex PCR, a modified RACE PCR amplified TCR alpha and beta from RNA. TCRdb passed the PCR reads through MiXCR, listing each CDR3 protein once. The sample contains 130 or so distinct CDR3 sequences, approximately 30% of which appear only once. The sample was bone marrow. Source of these receptors: a human donor in good health.

The rearrangement joins TRBV20-1 to TRBJ2-1; 11 nucleotides match TRBD2. J was trimmed by 4 bases and V by 6 bases; bases with no gene match: 11. The CDR3 covers 16 residues. The germline CDR1 and CDR2 sequences are DFQATT and SNEGSKA (reference sequence). The CDR3 loop reads CSATIAGGMGYNEQFF. Here the CDR3 DNA reads TGCAGTGCCACTATAGCGGGAGGGATGGGATACAATGAGCAGTTCTTC.

The chain has TRBV12-3 or TRBV12-4 and TRBJ2-7; 10 bases map to TRBD2. J lost 4 bases, V lost 3 bases, and 6 bases had no gene match. This CDR3 spans 15 amino acids. For the CDR3, the DNA is TGTGCCAGCAGTTTTGGGGCTAGCGGGAGTTACGAGCAGTACTTC. Translated, it gives CASSFGASGSYEQYF.

With respect to this clonotype: The DNA is omitted, as the CDR3 cannot be located on it reliably, and the CDR3 follows TCRdb's listing. The chain employs TRBV7-8 and TRBJ2-7; the D call TRBD1 from the table was never checked on the DNA. Germline V CDR1 and CDR2: SGHVS, FQNEAQ. The CDR3 totals 22 residues, both ends included. Here the CDR3 reads CASSFYICSAQNSGTGTYEQYF.

V and J are TRBV7-2 and TRBJ2-7, with TRBD2 as a possible D gene (6 bases). Germline V gene data show CDR1 as SGHTA and CDR2 as FQGNSA. CDR3 length: 13 amino acids. V was cut by 5 bases and J by 2 bases, with 10 bases left in between. Here the CDR3 reads CASSPPGAYEQYF. The DNA of the CDR3 is TGTGCCAGCAGCCCACCGGGGGCCTACGAGCAGTACTTC.

By sample share, this clonotype is large (0.1 to 1%). The rearrangement joins TRBV7-2 to TRBJ2-5; maybe TRBD1 (6 bases). CDR3 length: 14 amino acids. Germline V gene sequence: CDR1 SGHTA, CDR2 FQGNSA. V lost 5 bases to trimming and J lost 7 bases, with 17 bases between them. CDR3 coding DNA: TGTGCCAGCAGCCAGGGGACGCCTCTTCGGACCCAGTACTTC. Protein product: CASSQGTPLRTQYF.

This clonotype is classed as large. CDR3 sequence reads: CASSVGARATQYF. In DNA form, the CDR3 reads TGTGCCAGCAGCGTAGGGGCGCGGGCGACCCAGTACTTC. The V gene is TRBV7-3, the J gene TRBJ2-5; D possibly uses TRBD1 or TRBD2 (5 bases each). V lost 5 bases and J 7 bases, leaving 14 bases between the germline ends. The germline V gene has CDR1 SGHTA and CDR2 FQGTGA. CDR3 length equals 13 residues.

Within the sample, this clonotype is large. DNA of the CDR3: TGTGCCAGCAGTTTATCGAGTATCGGTGTGAGAGGCTACACCTTC. Encoded protein: CASSLSSIGVRGYTF. This chain links TRBV12-3 or TRBV12-4 with TRBJ1-2; D is unresolved. The CDR3 runs 15 residues. V lost 2 bases and J 8 bases, leaving 18 bases between the germline ends.

This clonotype is termed hyperexpanded (1% or more). The CDR3 nucleotides read TGCAGTGCTAGACAAGCGGGAGGGCCTTACGAGCAGTACTTC. Encoded protein: CSARQAGGPYEQYF. The V gene is TRBV20-1, the J gene TRBJ2-7; 10 nucleotides line up with TRBD2. CDR1 is DFQATT, CDR2 SNEGSKA, per germline (reference sequence). V lost 2 bases and J lost 4; bases outside the gene matches: 5. The CDR3 is 14 amino acids.

This clonotype is medium-sized in the sample. The CDR3 sequence: CASSRLAEAYEQYF. The CDR3 nucleotides are TGTGCCAGCAGTCGACTAGCGGAGGCCTACGAGCAGTACTTC. This chain links TRBV6-5 with TRBJ2-7; 9 bases map to TRBD2. This CDR3 has 14 amino acids. V was clipped by 5 bases and J by 2 bases; unmatched bases: 4. The V gene's germline CDR1 is MNHEY and CDR2 SVGAGI.

This clonotype qualifies as hyperexpanded. J is TRBJ2-2 and V is TRBV7-2, with D possibly matching TRBD2 (6 bases). CDR3 length: 17 residues. V lost 6 bases to trimming and J lost 6 bases, with 23 bases between them. Germline loops: CDR1 SGHTA, CDR2 FQGNSA. The CDR3 DNA reads TGTGCCAGCAGTTACCGGAGGGCCGGGAGTCAGGCCGGGGAGCTGTTTTTT. Amino acid sequence: CASSYRRAGSQAGELFF.

By sample share, this clonotype is hyperexpanded. The chain employs TRBV12-3 or TRBV12-4 and TRBJ2-7; D ambiguous. This CDR3 has 14 residues. The germline V and J ends were trimmed by 2 bases and 0 bases, with 8 bases remaining between them. The CDR3 DNA reads as TGTGCCAGCAGTTTATCCCCGATCTCCTACGAGCAGTACTTC. As protein: CASSLSPISYEQYF.

This clonotype is hyperexpanded in the sample. The chain carries TRBV5-1 and TRBJ2-3; 9 bases fit TRBD2. The CDR3 totals 14 residues. After removal of 0 bases from V and 14 bases from J, the junction contained 10 bases not matched to a gene. Per germline, CDR1 SGHRS and CDR2 YFSETQ. The CDR3 here is CASSLVLAGPRGYF. CDR3 sequence (DNA): TGCGCCAGCAGCTTGGTCCTAGCGGGGCCCCGGGGGTATTTT.

By sample fraction, this clonotype is large. The chain joins TRBV19 to TRBJ2-1, with 10 bases fitting TRBD2. The CDR3 totals 16 residues. The J segment lost 8 bases and the V segment lost 7 bases, leaving 14 bases of the junction unmatched. Germline lookup yields CDR1 LNHDA and CDR2 SQIVND (reference sequence). The CDR3 bases are TGTGCCAGTACACGGACTAGCGGCCTCAGCGGCCATGAGCAGTTCTTC. This encodes CASTRTSGLSGHEQFF. Filled out from reference TRBV19 and TRBJ2-1, the complete variable domain reads DGGITQSPKYLFRKEGQNVTLSCEQNLNHDAMYWYRQDPGQGLRLIYYSQIVNDFQKGDIAEGYSVSREKKESFPLTVTSAQKNPTAFYLCASTRTSGLSGHEQFFGPGTRLTVL.

There are a few counts of this clonotype. The V call is TRBV12-3 or TRBV12-4, the J call TRBJ2-1; D call uncertain. The CDR3 spans 15 residues. Trimming shortened V by 2 bases and J by 0 bases, and 8 bases separated the two germline ends. The CDR3 sequence is CASSLSPISYNEQFF. CDR3 sequence (DNA): TGTGCCAGCAGTTTATCCCCGATCTCCTACAATGAGCAGTTCTTC.

This clonotype qualifies as large. The V and J genes are TRBV3-1 and TRBJ2-7; perhaps D is TRBD1 or TRBD2 (5 bases each). V was shortened by 5 bases and J by 5 bases, with 22 bases between the two germline ends. CDR3 length: 16 amino acids. Germline V gives CDR1 LGHDT, CDR2 YNNKEL (reference sequence). The CDR3 DNA reads TGTGCCAGCAGCTCAAGGCTCGCAGGGACCCTCAACGAGCAGTACTTC. Translation gives CASSSRLAGTLNEQYF.

By share, this clonotype ranks as hyperexpanded (1% or more). CDR3 sequence (DNA): TGCGCCAGCAGCCCGAGCGTGACCTACGAGCAGTACTTC. Its protein product is CASSPSVTYEQYF. The chain combines TRBV4-3 with TRBJ2-7; D is ambiguous. Germline CDR1 LGHNA, CDR2 YSLEER. CDR3 length equals 13 residues. Trimming took 4 bases from V and 2 from J, leaving 9 bases between them.

By proportion, this clonotype is hyperexpanded. The J gene is TRBJ2-1, the V gene TRBV7-2; 7 bases align to TRBD2. Germline assignment: CDR1 SGHTA and CDR2 FQGNSA. The junction had 5 bases not matched to a gene; V was cut back by 5 bases and J by 7 bases. The CDR3 length is 13 residues. CDR3 DNA: TGTGCCAGCAGCCCTAGCGGCCGGAATGAGCAGTTCTTC. Protein sequence: CASSPSGRNEQFF.

By share, this clonotype ranks as hyperexpanded. Here the CDR3 reads CATSESGVNYGYTF. The CDR3 DNA sequence: TGTGCCACCAGTGAATCAGGGGTTAACTATGGCTACACCTTC. V gene TRBV24-1 combines with J gene TRBJ1-2, with D tentatively TRBD1 (6 bases). Germline-derived CDR1 and CDR2 are KGHDR and SFDVKD. The CDR3 runs to 14 residues. The V end was cut by 4 bases, the J end by 1 base, with 9 bases between.

This clonotype is hyperexpanded within its sample. The chain is built from TRBV24-1 and TRBJ1-1, with D unresolved. V lost 3 bases and J 4 bases, leaving 14 bases between the germline ends. This CDR3 has 15 residues. From germline, CDR1 is KGHDR and CDR2 SFDVKD. Here the CDR3 reads CATSDPTRPGTEAFF. In DNA, the CDR3 is TGTGCCACCAGTGATCCAACAAGACCTGGCACTGAAGCTTTCTTT.

This clonotype is hyperexpanded in the sample. The V and J genes are TRBV6-5 and TRBJ2-1, with 7 bases lining up with TRBD2. CDR3 size: 19 residues. Germline CDR1 MNHEY, CDR2 SVGAGI. After removal of 3 bases from V and 0 bases from J, the junction contained 14 bases not matched to a gene. DNA of the CDR3: TGTGCCAGCAGTTATGTCGGCGTGGAAGGGACTATCTCCTACAATGAGCAGTTCTTC. Residues: CASSYVGVEGTISYNEQFF.

This sequence joins TRBV6-5 and TRBJ2-5; 14 nucleotides agree with TRBD2. From germline, CDR1 is MNHEY and CDR2 SVGAGI. The CDR3 extends over 20 amino acids. The trim removed 3 bases at V and 3 bases at J, leaving 15 bases unmatched. CDR3 in DNA: TGTGCCAGCAGTTATGTCGGCGTGGAAGGGACTAGCGGGAGAAAAGAGACCCAGTACTTC. This sequence encodes CASSYVGVEGTSGRKETQYF.

By share of the sample, this clonotype is large (0.1 to 1%). The V and J genes are TRBV7-3 and TRBJ2-5; maybe TRBD1 (5 bases). The V end lost 5 bases, the J end lost 5 bases, and 12 bases lay between the germline ends. Germline V lookup: CDR1 SGHTA, CDR2 FQGTGA. This CDR3 is 13 amino acids long. CDR3 residues: CASSVGARETQYF. The CDR3 region has the DNA TGTGCCAGCAGCGTAGGGGCGCGGGAGACCCAGTACTTC.

By share, this clonotype ranks as large. The genes are TRBV19 and TRBJ2-2, with a possible D match to TRBD1 (5 bases). The CDR3 contains 17 residues. Germline V CDR1 and CDR2: LNHDA, SQIVND (reference sequence). Trimming cost V 5 bases and J 1 base, with 17 bases left between them. The CDR3 DNA follows: TGTGCCAGTAGTGTCGACAGTTCAAACCGGAACACCGGGGAGCTGTTTTTT. Its translation is CASSVDSSNRNTGELFF.

This clonotype is large. V usage is TRBV7-2 and J usage is TRBJ2-7; no definite D call. CDR1 is SGHTA, CDR2 FQGNSA, per germline. The CDR3 length is 14 residues. V lost 0 bases to trimming and J lost 3 bases, with 9 bases between them. The CDR3 sequence is CASSLARLYYEQYF. The CDR3 DNA reads TGTGCCAGCAGCTTAGCCAGGTTATACTACGAGCAGTACTTC.

V and J are TRBV7-1 and TRBJ1-5; D is undetermined. TRBV7-1 is an ORF, and what it does is uncertain. The CDR3 sequence is 23 residues long. V lost 3 bases and J lost 0, with 33 bases in between. The CDR3 DNA reads TGTGCCAGCAGCTCCTCTGGGGTTTGCCACACTCATGATGCACTGTGTAGCAATCAGCCCCAGCATTTT. As protein: CASSSSGVCHTHDALCSNQPQHF.

This clonotype rates as hyperexpanded. The chain has TRBV6-2 or TRBV6-3 and TRBJ2-5, with D possibly TRBD2 on 5 matching bases. This CDR3 contains 15 residues. The germline CDR1 and CDR2 sequences are MNHEY and SVGEGT. V was cut by 6 bases and J by 4 bases, with 18 bases left in between. The CDR3 coding sequence is TGTGCCAGCAGCGACCTGGAGGATGAGGGAGAGACCCAGTACTTC. Its protein is CASSDLEDEGETQYF.

The table lists this clonotype with a count of one. The J gene is TRBJ2-7, the V gene TRBV5-1, with 10 bases matching TRBD2. CDR1 SGHRS and CDR2 YFSETQ come from the germline V gene. The V and J ends lost 4 bases and 6 bases, in that order; junction bases with no gene match: 13. This CDR3 is 16 amino acids long. The CDR3 coding sequence is TGCGCCAGCAGCGCGGGGGCTAGCGGGAGAGATGGCGAGCAGTACTTC. Translating it yields CASSAGASGRDGEQYF.

This clonotype is large by share. J is TRBJ2-3 and V is TRBV20-1; tentative D call: TRBD1 (6 bases). The CDR3 extends over 13 amino acids. From germline, CDR1 is DFQATT and CDR2 SNEGSKA (reference sequence). Trimming took 4 bases from V and 4 from J, leaving 12 bases between them. CDR3: CSATPQGPDTQYF. The DNA of the CDR3 is TGCAGTGCTACCCCACAGGGCCCAGATACGCAGTATTTT.